This T cell receptor beta chain was sequenced during a study of cytomegalovirus exposure and HLA in healthy donors. The junction had 9 bases not matched to a gene; V was cut back by 2 bases and J by 6 bases. The CDR3 contains 14 residues. The germline V gene has CDR1 GTSNPN and CDR2 SVGIG (reference sequence). Amplification used 60 Vbeta primers and 13 Jbeta primers. The repertoire was sequenced with immunoSEQ multiplex PCR; TCRdb's copy has only in-frame clones and lacks some. The sample holds approximately 150,000 clones, approximately 76% seen once. The receptor was isolated from a woman under 30 in good health and CMV-seropositive. Sequencing used PBMCs. This chain joins TRBV30 and TRBJ2-7; 8 positions agree with TRBD2. The CDR3 DNA follows: TGTGCCTGGAGTCACGGGGGGGCTGGTTCCGAGCAGTACTTC. It specifies CAWSHGGAGSEQYF.